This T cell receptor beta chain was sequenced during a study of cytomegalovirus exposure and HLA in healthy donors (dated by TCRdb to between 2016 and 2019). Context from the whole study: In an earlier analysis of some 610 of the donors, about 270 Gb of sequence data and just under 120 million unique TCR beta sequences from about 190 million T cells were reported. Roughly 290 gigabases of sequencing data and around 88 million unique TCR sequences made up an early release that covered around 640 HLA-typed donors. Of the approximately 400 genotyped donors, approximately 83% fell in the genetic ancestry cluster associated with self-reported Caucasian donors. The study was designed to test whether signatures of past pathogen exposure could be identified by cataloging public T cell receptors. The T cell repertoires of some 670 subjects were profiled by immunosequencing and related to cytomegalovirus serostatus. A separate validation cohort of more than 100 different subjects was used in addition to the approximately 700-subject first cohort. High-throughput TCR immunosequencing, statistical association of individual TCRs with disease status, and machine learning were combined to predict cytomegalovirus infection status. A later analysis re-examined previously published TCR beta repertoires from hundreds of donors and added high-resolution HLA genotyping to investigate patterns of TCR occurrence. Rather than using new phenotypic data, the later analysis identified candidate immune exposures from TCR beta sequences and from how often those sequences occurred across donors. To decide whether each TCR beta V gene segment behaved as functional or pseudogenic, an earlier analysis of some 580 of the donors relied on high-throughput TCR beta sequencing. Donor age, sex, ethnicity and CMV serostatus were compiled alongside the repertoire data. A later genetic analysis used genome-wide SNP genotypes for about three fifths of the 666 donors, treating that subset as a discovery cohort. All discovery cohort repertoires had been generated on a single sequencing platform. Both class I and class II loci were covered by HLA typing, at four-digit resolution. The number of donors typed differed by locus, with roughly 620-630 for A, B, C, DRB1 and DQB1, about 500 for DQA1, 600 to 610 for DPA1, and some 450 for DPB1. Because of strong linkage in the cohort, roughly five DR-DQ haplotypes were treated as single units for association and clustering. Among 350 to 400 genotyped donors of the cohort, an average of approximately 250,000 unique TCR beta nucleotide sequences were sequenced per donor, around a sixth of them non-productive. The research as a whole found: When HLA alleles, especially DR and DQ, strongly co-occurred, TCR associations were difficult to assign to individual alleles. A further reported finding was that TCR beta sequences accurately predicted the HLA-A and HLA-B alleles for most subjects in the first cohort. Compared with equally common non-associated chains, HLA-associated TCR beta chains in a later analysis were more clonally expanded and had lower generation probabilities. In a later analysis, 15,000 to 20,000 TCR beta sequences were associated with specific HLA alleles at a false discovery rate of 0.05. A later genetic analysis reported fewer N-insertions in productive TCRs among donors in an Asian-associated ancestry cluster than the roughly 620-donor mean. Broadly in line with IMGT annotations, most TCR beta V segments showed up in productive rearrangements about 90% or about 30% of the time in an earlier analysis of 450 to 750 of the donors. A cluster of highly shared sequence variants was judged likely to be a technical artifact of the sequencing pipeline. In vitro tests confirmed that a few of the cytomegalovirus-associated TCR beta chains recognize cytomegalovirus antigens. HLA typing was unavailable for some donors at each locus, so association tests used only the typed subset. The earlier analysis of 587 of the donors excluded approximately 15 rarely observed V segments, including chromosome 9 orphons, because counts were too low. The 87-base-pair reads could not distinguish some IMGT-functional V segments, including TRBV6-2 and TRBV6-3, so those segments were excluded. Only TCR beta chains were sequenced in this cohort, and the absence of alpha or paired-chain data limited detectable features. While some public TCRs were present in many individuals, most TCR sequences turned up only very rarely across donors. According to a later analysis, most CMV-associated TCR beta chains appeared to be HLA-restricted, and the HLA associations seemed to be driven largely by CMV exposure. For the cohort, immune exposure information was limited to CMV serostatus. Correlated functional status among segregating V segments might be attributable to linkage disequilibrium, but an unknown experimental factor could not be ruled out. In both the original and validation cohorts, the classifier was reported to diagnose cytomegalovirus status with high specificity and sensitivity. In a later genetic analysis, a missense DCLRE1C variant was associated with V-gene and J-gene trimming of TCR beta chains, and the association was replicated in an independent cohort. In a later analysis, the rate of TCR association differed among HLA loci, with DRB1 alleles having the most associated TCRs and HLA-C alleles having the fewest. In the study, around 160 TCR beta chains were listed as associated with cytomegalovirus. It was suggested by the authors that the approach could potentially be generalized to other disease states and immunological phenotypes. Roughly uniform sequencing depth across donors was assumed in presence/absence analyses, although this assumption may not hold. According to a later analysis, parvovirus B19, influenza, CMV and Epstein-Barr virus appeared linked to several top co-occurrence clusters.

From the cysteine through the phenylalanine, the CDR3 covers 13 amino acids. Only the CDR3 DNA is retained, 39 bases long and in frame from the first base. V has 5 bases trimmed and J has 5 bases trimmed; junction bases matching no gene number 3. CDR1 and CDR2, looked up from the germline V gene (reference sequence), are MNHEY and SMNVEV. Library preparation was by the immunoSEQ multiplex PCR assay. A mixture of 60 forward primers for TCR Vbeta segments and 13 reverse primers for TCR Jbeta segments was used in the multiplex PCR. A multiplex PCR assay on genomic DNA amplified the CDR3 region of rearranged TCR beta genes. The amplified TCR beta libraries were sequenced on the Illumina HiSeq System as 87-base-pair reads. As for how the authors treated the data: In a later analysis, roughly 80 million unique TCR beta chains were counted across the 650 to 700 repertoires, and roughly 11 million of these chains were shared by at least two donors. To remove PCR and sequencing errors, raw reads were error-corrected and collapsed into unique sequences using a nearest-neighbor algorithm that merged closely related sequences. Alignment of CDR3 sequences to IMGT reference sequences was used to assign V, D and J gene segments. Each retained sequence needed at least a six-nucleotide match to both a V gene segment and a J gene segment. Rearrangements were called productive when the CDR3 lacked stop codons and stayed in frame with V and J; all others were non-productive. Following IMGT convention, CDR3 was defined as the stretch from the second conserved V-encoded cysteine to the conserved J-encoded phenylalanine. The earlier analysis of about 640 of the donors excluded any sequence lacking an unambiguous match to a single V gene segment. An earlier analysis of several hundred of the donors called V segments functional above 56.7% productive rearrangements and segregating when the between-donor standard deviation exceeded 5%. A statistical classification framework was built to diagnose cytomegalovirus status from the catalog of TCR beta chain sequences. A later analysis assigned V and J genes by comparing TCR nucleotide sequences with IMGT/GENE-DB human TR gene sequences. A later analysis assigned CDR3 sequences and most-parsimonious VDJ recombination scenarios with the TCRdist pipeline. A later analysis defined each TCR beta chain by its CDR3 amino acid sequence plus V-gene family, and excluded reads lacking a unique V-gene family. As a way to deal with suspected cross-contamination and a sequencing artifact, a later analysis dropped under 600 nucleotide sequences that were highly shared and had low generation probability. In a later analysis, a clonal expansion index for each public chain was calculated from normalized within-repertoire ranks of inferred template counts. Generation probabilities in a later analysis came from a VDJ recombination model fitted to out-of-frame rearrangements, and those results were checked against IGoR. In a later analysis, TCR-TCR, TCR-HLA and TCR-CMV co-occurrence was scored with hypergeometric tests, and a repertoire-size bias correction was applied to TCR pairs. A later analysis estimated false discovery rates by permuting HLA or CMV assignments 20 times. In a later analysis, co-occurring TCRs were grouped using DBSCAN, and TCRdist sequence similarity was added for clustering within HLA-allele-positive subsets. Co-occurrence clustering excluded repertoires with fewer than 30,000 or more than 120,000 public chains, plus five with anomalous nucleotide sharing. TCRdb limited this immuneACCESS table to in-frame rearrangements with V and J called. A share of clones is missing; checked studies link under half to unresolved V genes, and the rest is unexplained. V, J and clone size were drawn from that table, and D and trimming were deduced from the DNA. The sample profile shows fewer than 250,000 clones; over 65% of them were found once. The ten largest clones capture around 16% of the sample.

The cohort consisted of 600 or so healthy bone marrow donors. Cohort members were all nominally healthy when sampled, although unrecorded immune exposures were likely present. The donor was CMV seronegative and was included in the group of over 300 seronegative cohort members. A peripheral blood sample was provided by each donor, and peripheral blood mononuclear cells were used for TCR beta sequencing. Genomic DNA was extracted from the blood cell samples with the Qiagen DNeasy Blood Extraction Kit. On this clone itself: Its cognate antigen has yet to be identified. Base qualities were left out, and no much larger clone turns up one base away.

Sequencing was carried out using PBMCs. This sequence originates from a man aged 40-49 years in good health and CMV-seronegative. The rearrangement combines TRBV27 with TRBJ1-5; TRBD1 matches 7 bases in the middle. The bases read TGTGCCAGCAGTCCCGACAGGGATCAGCCCCAGCATTTT. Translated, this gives CASSPDRDQPQHF.